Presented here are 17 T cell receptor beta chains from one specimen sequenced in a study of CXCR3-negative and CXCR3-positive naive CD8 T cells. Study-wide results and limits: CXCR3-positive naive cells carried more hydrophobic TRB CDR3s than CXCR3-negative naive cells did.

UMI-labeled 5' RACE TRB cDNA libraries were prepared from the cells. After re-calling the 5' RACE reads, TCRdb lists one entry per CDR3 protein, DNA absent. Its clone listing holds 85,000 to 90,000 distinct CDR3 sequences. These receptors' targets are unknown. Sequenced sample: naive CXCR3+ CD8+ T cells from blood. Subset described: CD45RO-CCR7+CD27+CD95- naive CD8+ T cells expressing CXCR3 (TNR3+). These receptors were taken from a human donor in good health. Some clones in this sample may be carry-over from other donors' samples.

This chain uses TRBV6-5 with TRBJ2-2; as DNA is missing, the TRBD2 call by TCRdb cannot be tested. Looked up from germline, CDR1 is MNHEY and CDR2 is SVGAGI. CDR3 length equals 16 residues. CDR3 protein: CASSPLAGDPPGELFF.

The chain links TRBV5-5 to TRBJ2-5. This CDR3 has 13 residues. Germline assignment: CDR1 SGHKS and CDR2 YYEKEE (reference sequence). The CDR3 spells CASSLGPKETQYF.

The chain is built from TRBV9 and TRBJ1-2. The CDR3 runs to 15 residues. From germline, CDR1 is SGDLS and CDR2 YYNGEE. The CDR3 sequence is CASSVSNSATLGYTF.

The CDR3 loop reads CASSGRSTEQYF. V is TRBV28 and J is TRBJ2-7. This CDR3 has 12 residues. Germline assignment: CDR1 MDHEN and CDR2 SYDVKM. Full variable domain (rest looked up from reference TRBV28 and TRBJ2-7): DVKVTQSSRYLVKRTGEKVFLECVQDMDHENMFWYRQDPGLGLRLIYFSYDVKMKEKGDIPEGYSVSREKKERFSLILESASTNQTSMYLCASSGRSTEQYFGPGTRLTVT.

The CDR3 loop reads CASSVGTSNNEQFF. The chain recombines TRBV6-4 with TRBJ2-1; there is no DNA to check the TCRdb D call of TRBD2. CDR3 length equals 14 residues. CDR1 is MRHNA, CDR2 SNTAGT, per germline.

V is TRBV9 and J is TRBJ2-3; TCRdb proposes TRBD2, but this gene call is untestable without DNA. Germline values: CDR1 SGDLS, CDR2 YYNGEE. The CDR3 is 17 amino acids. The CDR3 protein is CASSVSLALGEGDTQYF.

The CDR3 protein is CASTRGGYEQYF. The rearrangement links TRBV28 to TRBJ2-7; lacking DNA, the TRBD1 call made by TCRdb goes unchecked. The CDR3 loop spans 12 amino acids. Germline V gives CDR1 MDHEN, CDR2 SYDVKM.

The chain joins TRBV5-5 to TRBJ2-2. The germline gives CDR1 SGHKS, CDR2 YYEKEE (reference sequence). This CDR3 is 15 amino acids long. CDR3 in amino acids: CASSLTGSWTGELFF.

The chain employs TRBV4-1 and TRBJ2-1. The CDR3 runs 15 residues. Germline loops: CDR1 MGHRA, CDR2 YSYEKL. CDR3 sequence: CASSQGATRRNEQFF.

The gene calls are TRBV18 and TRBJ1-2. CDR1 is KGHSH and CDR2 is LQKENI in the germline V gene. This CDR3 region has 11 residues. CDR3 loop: CASFDGYSYTF.

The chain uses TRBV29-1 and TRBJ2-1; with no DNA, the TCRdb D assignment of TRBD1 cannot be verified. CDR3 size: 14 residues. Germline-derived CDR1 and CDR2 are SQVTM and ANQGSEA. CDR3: CSVEGGRANNEQFF.

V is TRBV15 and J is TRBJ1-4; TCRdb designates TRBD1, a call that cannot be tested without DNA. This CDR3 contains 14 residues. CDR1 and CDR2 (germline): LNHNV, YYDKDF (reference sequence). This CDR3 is CATSKGATNEKLFF.

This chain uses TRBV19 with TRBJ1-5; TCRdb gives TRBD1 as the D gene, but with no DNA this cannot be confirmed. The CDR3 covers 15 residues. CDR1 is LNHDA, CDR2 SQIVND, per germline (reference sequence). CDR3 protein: CASTDRWGPDQPQHF.

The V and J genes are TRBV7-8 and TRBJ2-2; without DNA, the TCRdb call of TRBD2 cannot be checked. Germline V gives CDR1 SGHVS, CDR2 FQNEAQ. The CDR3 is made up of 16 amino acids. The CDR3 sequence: CASSPGLAGGPGELFF.

CDR3 protein: CASSLGAAGRLNEKLFF. The V gene is TRBV7-6, the J gene TRBJ1-4. In germline, CDR1 is SGHVS, CDR2 FNYEAQ. The CDR3 is 17 residues long. The full variable domain, completed using reference TRBV7-6 and TRBJ1-4, is GAGVSQSPRYKVTKRGQDVALRCDPISGHVSLYWYRQALGQGPEFLTYFNYEAQQDKSGLPNDRFSAERPEGSISTLTIQRTEQRDSAMYRCASSLGAAGRLNEKLFFGSGTQLSVL.

The CDR3 protein is CASSPGGLSSYEQYF. The gene calls are TRBV7-2 and TRBJ2-7; TCRdb reports TRBD1, a call that lacks DNA to check it against. The CDR3 loop spans 15 amino acids. Germline V gene lookup returns CDR1 SGHTA and CDR2 FQGNSA.

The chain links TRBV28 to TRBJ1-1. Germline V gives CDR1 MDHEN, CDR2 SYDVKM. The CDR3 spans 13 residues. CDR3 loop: CASSLSLDTEAFF.